What follows are 17 T cell receptor beta chains derived from one specimen sequenced in a study of pediatric ulcerative colitis. TCRdb's table, derived via immunoSEQ multiplex PCR, lists solely in-frame clones and lacks some. This table holds fewer than 45,000 clones, over 80% found once. Sequencing was performed on blood. These receptors came from a girl aged 5-17 years with moderate ulcerative colitis.

The V call is TRBV5-1, the J call TRBJ2-7; 9 positions agree with TRBD1. The J segment lost 5 bases and the V segment lost 3 bases, leaving 6 bases of the junction unmatched. The CDR3 consists of 14 residues. Per the germline V gene, CDR1 is SGHRS and CDR2 is YFSETQ. The CDR3 region is CASSSWTGDHEQYF. The CDR3 coding sequence is TGCGCCAGCAGCTCCTGGACAGGGGACCACGAGCAGTACTTC.

The chain uses TRBV5-8 and TRBJ1-5; 9 nucleotides align to TRBD1. This CDR3 region has 15 residues. J lost 5 bases, V lost 0 bases, and 3 bases had no gene match. Germline lookup yields CDR1 SGHTS and CDR2 YDEGEE. CDR3 DNA sequence: TGTGCCAGCAGCTTGGCCCGGACAGGGGATCAGCCCCAGCATTTT. Protein product: CASSLARTGDQPQHF.

The rearrangement uses TRBV7-3 and TRBJ1-1; D not certain. Trimming left V 5 bases short and J 5 bases short, with 12 bases between. This CDR3 spans 13 amino acids. The germline gives CDR1 SGHTA, CDR2 FQGTGA. CDR3 protein: CASSQRSGTEAFF. The CDR3 nucleotides are TGTGCCAGCAGCCAACGGAGCGGAACTGAAGCTTTCTTT.

The J gene is TRBJ2-3, the V gene TRBV25-1; D is unclear. CDR3 length: 14 residues. The germline V gene has CDR1 MGHDK and CDR2 SYGVNS. V lost 0 bases and J lost 5, with 9 bases in between. The DNA for the CDR3 is TGTGCCAGCAGTGAATATGGGGTCAAAGATACGCAGTATTTT. Residues: CASSEYGVKDTQYF.

The chain carries TRBV10-3 and TRBJ1-1; D is possibly TRBD1 (5 bases). The CDR3 runs 14 residues. Between the trimmed V and J ends, which lost 7 bases and 0 bases, there was a span of 12 bases. The germline V gene encodes CDR1 ENHRY and CDR2 SYGVKD. CDR3 sequence: CAINDRQMNTEAFF. DNA of the CDR3: TGTGCCATCAACGACAGACAGATGAACACTGAAGCTTTCTTT.

The V call is TRBV27, the J call TRBJ1-2; no reliable D call. The CDR3 has 13 amino acids. V was shortened by 7 bases and J by 4 bases, with 13 bases between the two germline ends. Germline V gene data show CDR1 as MNHEY and CDR2 as SMNVEV (reference sequence). This chain's CDR3 is CASKLLGTYGYTF. CDR3 DNA sequence: TGTGCCAGCAAACTGTTGGGTACCTATGGCTACACCTTC.

The chain is built from TRBV11-2 and TRBJ2-7; D unresolved. This CDR3 spans 13 amino acids. From germline, CDR1 is SGHAT and CDR2 FQNNGV. V lost 4 bases and J 0 bases, leaving 7 bases between the germline ends. DNA for the CDR3: TGTGCCAGCAGCTCGTCTAGCTCCTACGAGCAGTACTTC. Its protein product is CASSSSSSYEQYF. The full variable domain, completed using reference TRBV11-2 and TRBJ2-7, is EAGVAQSPRYKIIEKRQSVAFWCNPISGHATLYWYQQILGQGPKLLIQFQNNGVVDDSQLPKDRFSAERLKGVDSTLKIQPAKLEDSAVYLCASSSSSSYEQYFGPGTRLTVT.

The CDR3 DNA follows: TGTGCCAGCAGGCCCCCGGGACACCCCTACGAGCAGTACTTC. Protein sequence: CASRPPGHPYEQYF. V is TRBV27 and J is TRBJ2-7, with D possibly TRBD1 on 6 matching bases. Deletions cut 6 bases from V and 2 bases from J, with 14 bases between. The CDR3 loop spans 14 amino acids. Germline loops: CDR1 MNHEY, CDR2 SMNVEV (reference sequence).

V gene TRBV10-3 combines with J gene TRBJ2-2; D gene uncertain. V was shortened by 7 bases and J by 0 bases, with 9 bases between the two germline ends. Germline V gives CDR1 ENHRY, CDR2 SYGVKD. The CDR3 extends over 14 amino acids. The CDR3 spells CAIKGSANTGELFF. The CDR3 DNA reads TGTGCCATCAAGGGCAGCGCGAACACCGGGGAGCTGTTTTTT.

This clone appeared a single time. The rearrangement links TRBV7-9 to TRBJ2-5, with D possibly called TRBD1 or TRBD2 (5 bases each). CDR3 length equals 14 residues. Germline V gene data show CDR1 as SEHNR and CDR2 as FQNEAQ (reference sequence). V was trimmed by 2 bases and J by 5 bases, leaving 12 bases between them. The CDR3: CASSLLRDGETQYF. DNA for the CDR3: TGTGCCAGCAGCTTACTACGGGACGGGGAGACCCAGTACTTC. Full variable domain (outside the CDR3, taken from reference TRBV7-9 and TRBJ2-5): DTGVSQNPRHKITKRGQNVTFRCDPISEHNRLYWYRQTLGQGPEFLTYFQNEAQLEKSRLLSDRFSAERPKGSFSTLEIQRTEQGDSAMYLCASSLLRDGETQYFGPGTRLLVL.

CDR3: CASSLRSGLDGNQPQHF. CDR3 bases: TGTGCCAGCAGCTTACGAAGTGGGCTCGACGGCAATCAGCCCCAGCATTTT. V is TRBV7-2 and J is TRBJ1-5; D gene unclear. This CDR3 has 17 amino acids. V gave up 2 bases and J gave up 2 bases, with 16 bases separating them. CDR1 is SGHTA, CDR2 FQGNSA, per germline.

The gene calls are TRBV28 and TRBJ1-3; 7 bases fit TRBD1. The ends lost 6 bases at V and 0 bases at J; junction bases unmatched: 5. The V gene's germline CDR1 is MDHEN and CDR2 SYDVKM. The CDR3 totals 15 residues. The CDR3 bases are TGTGCCAGCAGACCACAGGGGCTCTCTGGAAACACCATATATTTT. It translates to CASRPQGLSGNTIYF.

The count of this clone is one. The rearrangement joins TRBV6-1 to TRBJ1-5; TRBD1 agrees at 7 bases. The CDR3 is 14 residues long. J gave up 4 bases and V 7 bases, and 7 bases lay outside the gene matches. The germline gives CDR1 MNHNS, CDR2 SASEGT. The CDR3 DNA follows: TGTGCCAGCAAACAGGGGATAGGGAATCAGCCCCAGCATTTT. Translating gives CASKQGIGNQPQHF.

This clone has a handful of counts. The chain is built from TRBV28 and TRBJ1-5; no firm D call. From germline, CDR1 is MDHEN and CDR2 SYDVKM. The CDR3 covers 13 residues. The V end was cut by 10 bases, the J end by 7 bases, with 17 bases between. The CDR3 loop reads CATRKGAPQPQHF. The CDR3 region has the DNA TGTGCCACCCGAAAAGGCGCACCGCAGCCCCAGCATTTT.

The CDR3 nucleotides read TGTGCCAGCAGCTGGGGCGGGACAACCTCCTACAATGAGCAGTTCTTC. Protein product: CASSWGGTTSYNEQFF. The chain couples TRBV5-6 to TRBJ2-1; TRBD1 or TRBD2 may be the D gene (6 bases each). The CDR3 extends over 16 amino acids. V lost 3 bases and J lost 0, with 13 bases in between. Germline values: CDR1 SGHDT, CDR2 YYEEEE.

J is TRBJ2-7 and V is TRBV18, with 13 bases fitting TRBD2. The germline V gene has CDR1 KGHSH and CDR2 LQKENI. Trimming at V came to 6 bases and at J to 4 bases, leaving 6 bases not matched to a gene. CDR3 length equals 15 residues. CDR3 coding DNA: TGTGCCAGCTCGACCGGGACTAGCGGGATTTACGAGCAGTACTTC. Encoded protein: CASSTGTSGIYEQYF.

This clone was counted between two and nine times. The rearrangement uses TRBV6-6 and TRBJ2-3, with 11 bases fitting TRBD2. There are 15 residues in the CDR3. The germline CDR1 and CDR2 sequences are MNHNY and SVGAGI (reference sequence). Trimming removed 7 bases from V and 1 base from J; junction bases left unmatched: 4. The CDR3 is CASTLLAGGTDTQYF. The DNA for the CDR3 is TGTGCCAGCACCTTACTAGCGGGGGGCACAGATACGCAGTATTTT.